This TCR beta chain was found in a study of early T cells in non-severe SARS-CoV-2 infection. Study as a whole: Sequencing of bulk RNA from unsorted whole blood was done, without chain pairing.

Germline V gene data show CDR1 as MDHEN and CDR2 as SYDVKM. The V end was cut by 6 bases, the J end by 8 bases, with 10 bases between. This CDR3 is built from 12 residues. Study results and limitations: VDJdb-based matching was biased toward anti-spike CD8 responses and missed private and CD4 specificities.

Note on this clonotype: Antigen: not known.

TCRdb independently ran MiXCR on the 5' RACE reads; one entry per CDR3 protein. The repertoire holds tens of thousands of distinct CDR3 sequences, with 5.8% as singletons. The clonotype comes from an adult who was a healthcare worker with PCR-confirmed SARS-CoV-2 infection or an uninfected control (not recorded which). This chain links TRBV28 with TRBJ1-4, with a possible D match to TRBD1 (6 bases). Material for sequencing was whole blood. The CDR3 bases are TGTGCCAGCAGGTCGGGACACGAAAAACTGTTTTTT. Translation: CASRSGHEKLFF.